This entry lists 3 T cell receptor beta chains sequenced from one sample in a study of blood T cell repertoires in COVID-19 (dated by TCRdb to the early 2020s). Libraries came from the immunoSEQ multiplex PCR assay. TCRdb mirrors the immuneACCESS table, restricted to in-frame sequences. Some clones are absent from its copies; in checked studies, under half trace to an unresolved V gene, and the reason for the others is unknown. Across this sample there are around 240,000 clones, with approximately 84% seen only once. Clones ranked in the top ten supply 1.5% to 2% of the sample. The specimen sequenced was peripheral blood. The source is a woman over 75 with acute or convalescent COVID-19.

The V and J genes are TRBV12-3 or TRBV12-4 and TRBJ1-2; D unclear. The V and J ends lost 6 bases and 8 bases respectively, with 13 bases between them. The CDR3 extends over 12 amino acids. The CDR3 nucleotides read TGTGCCAGCAGCCAAACGGAGGGAGGCTACACCTTC. Encoded protein: CASSQTEGGYTF.

The gene calls are TRBV28 and TRBJ2-1; D might be TRBD2 (6 bases). V was shortened by 7 bases and J by 9 bases, with 22 bases between the two germline ends. Germline V gives CDR1 MDHEN, CDR2 SYDVKM. The CDR3 length is 15 residues. CDR3 nucleotide sequence: TGTGCCAGCACCCAGGGTGGGGGGATTAGGAGTGAGCAGTTCTTC. This gives the protein CASTQGGGIRSEQFF.

This chain connects TRBV2 to TRBJ1-1, with 8 bases fitting TRBD1. CDR3 length: 13 residues. V lost 7 bases to trimming and J lost 4 bases; unmatched junction nucleotides: 5. Germline V gene sequence: CDR1 SNHLY, CDR2 FYNNEI. The CDR3 nucleotides are TGTGCCAGCACCAGGGGGCTGGGCACTGAAGCTTTCTTT. As protein: CASTRGLGTEAFF.